This T cell receptor (beta chain) was observed in a study of blood T cell repertoires in COVID-19. Data came from immunoSEQ multiplex PCR; TCRdb stores just in-frame clones and leaves some out. The sample contains hundreds of thousands of clones, 70% to 90% of which appear only once. With regard to this clone: This CDR3 is also generated by other DNA sequences in the sample.

The CDR3 runs to 13 residues. V lost 2 bases and J lost 5; bases outside the gene matches: 2. The germline V gene has CDR1 KGHSH and CDR2 LQKENI. This chain uses TRBV18 with TRBJ2-5; 7 bases are a match to TRBD2. This receptor was identified in a young woman who had been exposed to COVID-19. The sample comprised PBMCs or T cells enriched from blood (not recorded which). CDR3 bases: TGTGCCAGCTCACCAGGGAGGGGTGAGACCCAGTACTTC. Translating it yields CASSPGRGETQYF. The full variable domain, rest sourced from reference TRBV18 and TRBJ2-5, is NAGVMQNPRHLVRRRGQEARLRCSPMKGHSHVYWYRQLPEEGLKFMVYLQKENIIDESGMPKERFSAEFPKEGPSILRIQQVVRGDSAAYFCASSPGRGETQYFGPGTRLLVL.